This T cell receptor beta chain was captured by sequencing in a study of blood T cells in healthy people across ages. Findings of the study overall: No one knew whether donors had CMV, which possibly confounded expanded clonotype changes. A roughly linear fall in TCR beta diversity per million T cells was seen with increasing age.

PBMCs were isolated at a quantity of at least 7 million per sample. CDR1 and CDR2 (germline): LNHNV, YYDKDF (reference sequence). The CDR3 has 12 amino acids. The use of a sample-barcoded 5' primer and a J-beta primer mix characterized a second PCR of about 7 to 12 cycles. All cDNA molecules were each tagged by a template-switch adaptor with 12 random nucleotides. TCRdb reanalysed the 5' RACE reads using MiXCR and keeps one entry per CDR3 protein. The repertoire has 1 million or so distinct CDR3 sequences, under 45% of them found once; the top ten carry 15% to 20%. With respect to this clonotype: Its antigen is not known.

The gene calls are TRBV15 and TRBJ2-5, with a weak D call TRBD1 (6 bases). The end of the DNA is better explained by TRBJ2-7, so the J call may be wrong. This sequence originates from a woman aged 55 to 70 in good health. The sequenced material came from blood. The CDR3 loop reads CATSGDTHEQYF. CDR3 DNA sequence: TGTGCCACCAGCGGGGACACCCACGAGCAGTACTTC.